Shown below are 8 T cell receptor beta chains from a single sample sequenced in a study of tumor and adjacent non-tumor tissue in lung cancer. A modified ARM-PCR protocol with three rounds of nested PCR amplified TCRbeta. TCRdb used MiXCR to reprocess the multiplex PCR reads, holding one entry per CDR3 protein. The sample records some 93,000 distinct CDR3 sequences, roughly 66% being singletons. RNA was extracted from bulk tissue without any cell sorting. Sequenced input: lung tumor tissue. The receptor source for this set is a man between 60 and 75 years old with non-small cell lung cancer.

The V call is TRBV6-1, the J call TRBJ2-3, with D possibly being TRBD2 (6 bases). This CDR3 is built from 17 residues. The V gene's germline CDR1 is MNHNS and CDR2 SASEGT. Trimming stripped 6 bases from V and 5 bases from J, with 24 bases between. In DNA form, the CDR3 reads TGTGCCAGCAGCATTGCGGGGCTAGTGGGGGTGCAAGATACGCAGTATTTT. Protein product: CASSIAGLVGVQDTQYF.

On this clonotype: One end of the junction does not line up with germline, which may come from a read error. This chain uses TRBV14 with TRBJ1-6, with D perhaps matching TRBD1 (5 bases). The length of the CDR3 is 15 residues. CDR1 and CDR2 (germline): SGHDN, FVKESK. DNA of the CDR3: TGTGCCAGCAGCCAAGGGCGGGGGTGGGATTCACGCCTCCACTTT. Its protein product is CASSQGRGWDSRLHF.

This clonotype has a single count. This CDR3 is missing its conserved last phenylalanine or tryptophan, likely due to a read error. The gene calls are TRBV12-3 or TRBV12-4 and TRBJ2-7; 10 bases match TRBD2. The ends lost 8 bases at V and 3 bases at J; junction bases unmatched: 7. The CDR3 covers 14 residues. Here the CDR3 DNA reads TGTGCCAGCGGATCTAGCGGGAGATTCTACGAGCAGTACCGG. Translating gives CASGSSGRFYEQYR.

Worth noting for this clonotype: The germline gene is not matched at one end of the junction; a read error may be the cause. Written as DNA, the CDR3 is TGCGCCAGCAGCTTTAACAGGCAAGCGGATACGCCGTATTTT. Amino acid sequence: CASSFNRQADTPYF. The genes are TRBV5-1 and TRBJ2-3, with D possibly being TRBD1 or TRBD2 (5 bases each). The CDR3 is made up of 14 amino acids. CDR1 is SGHRS, CDR2 YFSETQ, per germline.

Only one count was recorded for this clonotype. This may be a read error, as it is one base from a much larger clone. This chain connects TRBV12-3 or TRBV12-4 to TRBJ2-1, with TRBD2 identical over 7 bases. The CDR3 consists of 13 residues. After removal of 2 bases from V and 15 bases from J, the junction contained 10 bases not matched to a gene. The DNA of the CDR3 is TGTGCCAGCAGTTTATCTGGAGCGGGGCGGGGGTTCTTC. Protein sequence: CASSLSGAGRGFF.

This clonotype was seen many times. The chain employs TRBV6-2 or TRBV6-3 and TRBJ2-4; TRBD1 matches at 8 bases. The CDR3 spans 14 residues. CDR1 and CDR2 (germline): MNHEY, SVGEGT. After removal of 4 bases from V and 9 bases from J, the junction contained 8 bases not matched to a gene. CDR3 loop: CASSSATGESIQYF. Here the CDR3 DNA reads TGTGCCAGCAGTTCCGCGACAGGGGAGAGCATTCAGTACTTC.

About this clonotype: One junction end does not reproduce the germline sequence, and a read error may be involved. The chain is built from TRBV10-2 and TRBJ2-5, with D unclear. Per the germline V gene, CDR1 is WSHSY and CDR2 is SAAADI. This CDR3 contains 12 residues. The CDR3 here is CASLARQEIQYF. The CDR3, as DNA: TGCGCCAGCCTGGCGAGACAAGAGATCCAGTACTTC.

About this clonotype: This CDR3 is missing its conserved last phenylalanine or tryptophan, likely due to a read error. The rearrangement uses TRBV6-1 and TRBJ1-2; tentative D call: TRBD1 (5 bases). V shed 4 bases and J shed 4 bases, with 13 bases lying between them. This CDR3 is built from 14 residues. The germline V gene encodes CDR1 MNHNS and CDR2 SASEGT. The CDR3 region has the DNA TGTGCCAGCAGTGGAGGACACCTGGTCTATGGCTACACCATC. Translated: CASSGGHLVYGYTI.